Below, 2 T cell receptor beta chains from the same sample are listed, as sequenced in a study of T cell repertoires in cytomegalovirus infection. For these receptors, no antigen is known. Each CDR3 protein is one row after TCRdb ran MiXCR on the reads. The sample consists of fewer than 950,000 distinct CDR3 sequences, 30% to 35% of them appearing once. The source was cultured CD8+ T cells from PBMCs, collected from culture after CMV antigen stimulation. The receptors were sampled from a human donor in good health (CMV status not recorded). Some clones in this sample may be carry-over from other donors' samples.

This sequence joins TRBV7-4 and TRBJ1-4; D gene unclear. Germline V gives CDR1 SGHVT, CDR2 SQSDAQ. The CDR3 consists of 14 residues. Deletions cut 6 bases from V and 4 bases from J, with 12 bases between. CDR3 nucleotides: TGTGCCAGCAGAGACCTGGTCCGTAATGAAAAACTGTTTTTT. This gives the protein CASRDLVRNEKLFF.

The V and J genes are TRBV29-1 and TRBJ1-1; 8 bases align to TRBD1. Germline trimming cut 6 bases from V and 8 bases from J; bases unmatched to any gene: 8. Germline loops: CDR1 SQVTM, CDR2 ANQGSEA. The CDR3 is 12 amino acids. The CDR3 loop reads CSVVDRGLEAFF. CDR3 DNA: TGCAGCGTGGTCGACAGGGGACTCGAAGCTTTCTTT.